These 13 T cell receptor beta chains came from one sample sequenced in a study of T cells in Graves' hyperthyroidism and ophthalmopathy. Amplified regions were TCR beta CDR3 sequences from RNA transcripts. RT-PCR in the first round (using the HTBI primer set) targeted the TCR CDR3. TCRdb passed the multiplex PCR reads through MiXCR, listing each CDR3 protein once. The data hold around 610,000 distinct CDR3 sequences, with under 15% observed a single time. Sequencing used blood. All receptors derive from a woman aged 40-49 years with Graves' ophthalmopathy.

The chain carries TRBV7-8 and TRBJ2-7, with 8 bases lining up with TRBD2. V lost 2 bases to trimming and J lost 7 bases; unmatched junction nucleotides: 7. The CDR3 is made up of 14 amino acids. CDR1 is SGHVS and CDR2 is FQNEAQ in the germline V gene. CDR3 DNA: TGTGCCAGCAGCTTAATACTAGCGGCGGGGGAGCAGTACTTC. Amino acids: CASSLILAAGEQYF.

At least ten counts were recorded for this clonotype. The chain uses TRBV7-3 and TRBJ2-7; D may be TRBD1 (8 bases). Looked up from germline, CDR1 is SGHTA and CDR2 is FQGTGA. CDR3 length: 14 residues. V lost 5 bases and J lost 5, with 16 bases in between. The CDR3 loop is CASSSTGGEDEQYF. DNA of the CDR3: TGTGCCAGCAGCAGTACAGGGGGGGAGGACGAGCAGTACTTC.

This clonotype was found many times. This chain's CDR3 is CASSLPQAYEQYF. The DNA of the CDR3 is TGTGCCAGCAGTCTCCCACAGGCCTACGAGCAGTACTTC. The V gene is TRBV28, the J gene TRBJ2-7; D might be TRBD1 (5 bases). This CDR3 region has 13 residues. Germline CDR1 MDHEN, CDR2 SYDVKM. V gave up 5 bases and J gave up 2 bases, with 10 bases separating them.

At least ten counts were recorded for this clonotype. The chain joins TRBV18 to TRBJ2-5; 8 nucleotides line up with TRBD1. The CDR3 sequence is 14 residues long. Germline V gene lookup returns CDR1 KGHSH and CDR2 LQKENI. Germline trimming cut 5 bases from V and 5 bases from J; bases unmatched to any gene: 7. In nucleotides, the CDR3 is TGTGCCAGCTCAGCGACAGGGGACAGCGAGACCCAGTACTTC. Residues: CASSATGDSETQYF. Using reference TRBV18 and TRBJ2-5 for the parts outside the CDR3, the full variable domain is NAGVMQNPRHLVRRRGQEARLRCSPMKGHSHVYWYRQLPEEGLKFMVYLQKENIIDESGMPKERFSAEFPKEGPSILRIQQVVRGDSAAYFCASSATGDSETQYFGPGTRLLVL.

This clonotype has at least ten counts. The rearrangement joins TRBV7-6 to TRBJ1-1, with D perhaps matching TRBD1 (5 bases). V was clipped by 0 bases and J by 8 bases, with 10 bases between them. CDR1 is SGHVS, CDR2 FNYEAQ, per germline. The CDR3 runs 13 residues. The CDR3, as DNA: TGTGCCAGCAGCTTAGCGCAAAGGACAGAAGCTTTCTTT. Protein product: CASSLAQRTEAFF.

CDR3: CASTRGRHYGYTF. In nucleotides, the CDR3 is TGTGCCAGCACTCGGGGACGGCACTATGGCTACACCTTC. The chain has TRBV28 and TRBJ1-2, with D perhaps TRBD1 (5 bases). V was trimmed by 7 bases and J by 3 bases, leaving 12 bases between them. CDR1 is MDHEN, CDR2 SYDVKM, per germline. The CDR3 length is 13 residues.

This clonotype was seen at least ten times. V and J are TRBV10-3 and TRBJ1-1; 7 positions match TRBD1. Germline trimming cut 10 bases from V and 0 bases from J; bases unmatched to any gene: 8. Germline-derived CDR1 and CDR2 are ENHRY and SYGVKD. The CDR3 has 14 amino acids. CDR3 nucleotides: TGTGCCACCCAGACAGGGAAGATGAACACTGAAGCTTTCTTT. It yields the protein CATQTGKMNTEAFF.

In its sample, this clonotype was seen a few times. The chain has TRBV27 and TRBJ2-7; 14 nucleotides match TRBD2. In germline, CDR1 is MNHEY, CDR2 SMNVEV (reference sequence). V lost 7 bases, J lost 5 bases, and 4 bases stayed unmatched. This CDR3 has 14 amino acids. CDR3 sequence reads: CASIGLAGGDEQYF. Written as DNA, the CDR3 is TGTGCCAGCATTGGACTAGCGGGAGGAGACGAGCAGTACTTC.

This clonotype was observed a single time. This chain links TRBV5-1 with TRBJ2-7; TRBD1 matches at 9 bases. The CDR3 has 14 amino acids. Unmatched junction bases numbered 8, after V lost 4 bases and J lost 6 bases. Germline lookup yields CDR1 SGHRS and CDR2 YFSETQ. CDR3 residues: CASSTDRGFVEQYF. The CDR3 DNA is TGCGCCAGCAGCACCGACAGGGGGTTCGTCGAGCAGTACTTC.

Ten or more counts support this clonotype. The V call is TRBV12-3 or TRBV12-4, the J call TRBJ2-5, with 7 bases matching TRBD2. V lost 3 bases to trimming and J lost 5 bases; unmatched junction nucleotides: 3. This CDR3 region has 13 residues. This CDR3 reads CASSFGRSETQYF. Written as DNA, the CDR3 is TGTGCCAGCAGTTTCGGGAGGTCGGAGACCCAGTACTTC.

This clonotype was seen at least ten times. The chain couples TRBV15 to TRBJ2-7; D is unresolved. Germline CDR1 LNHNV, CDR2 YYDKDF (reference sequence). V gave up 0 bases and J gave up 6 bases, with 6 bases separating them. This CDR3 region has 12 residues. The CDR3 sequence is CATSREWGEQYF. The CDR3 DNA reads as TGTGCCACCAGCAGAGAGTGGGGCGAGCAGTACTTC.

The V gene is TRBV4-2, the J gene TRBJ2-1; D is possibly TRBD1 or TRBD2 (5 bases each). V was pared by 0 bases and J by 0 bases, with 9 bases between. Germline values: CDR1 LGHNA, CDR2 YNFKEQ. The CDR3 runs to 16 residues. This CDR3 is CASSQDRGSSYNEQFF. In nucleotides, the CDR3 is TGTGCCAGCAGCCAAGACCGGGGCAGCTCCTACAATGAGCAGTTCTTC.

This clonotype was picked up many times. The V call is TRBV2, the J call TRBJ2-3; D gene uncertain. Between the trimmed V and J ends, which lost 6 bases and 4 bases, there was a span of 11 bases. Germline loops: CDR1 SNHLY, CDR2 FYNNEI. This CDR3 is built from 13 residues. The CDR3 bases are TGTGCCAGCAGGCCCCCTCGAGCAGATACGCAGTATTTT. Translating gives CASRPPRADTQYF. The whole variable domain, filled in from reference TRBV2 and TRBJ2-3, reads EPEVTQTPSHQVTQMGQEVILRCVPISNHLYFYWYRQILGQKVEFLVSFYNNEISEKSEIFDDQFSVERPDGSNFTLKIRSTKLEDSAMYFCASRPPRADTQYFGPGTRLTVL.